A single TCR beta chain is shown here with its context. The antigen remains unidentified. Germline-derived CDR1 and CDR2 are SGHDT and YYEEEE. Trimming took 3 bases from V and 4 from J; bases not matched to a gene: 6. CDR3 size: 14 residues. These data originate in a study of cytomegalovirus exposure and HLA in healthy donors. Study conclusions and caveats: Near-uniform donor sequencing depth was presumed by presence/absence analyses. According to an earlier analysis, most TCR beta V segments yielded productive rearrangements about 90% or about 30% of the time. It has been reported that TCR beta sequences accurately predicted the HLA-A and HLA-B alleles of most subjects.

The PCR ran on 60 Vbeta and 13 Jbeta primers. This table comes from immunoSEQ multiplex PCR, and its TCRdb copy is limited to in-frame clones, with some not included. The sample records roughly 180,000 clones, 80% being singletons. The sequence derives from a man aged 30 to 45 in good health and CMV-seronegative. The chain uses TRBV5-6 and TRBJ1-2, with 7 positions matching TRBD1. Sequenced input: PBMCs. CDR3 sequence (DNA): TGTGCCAGCAGCTCCGGGACAGAGCCCTATGGCTACACCTTC. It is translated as CASSSGTEPYGYTF.